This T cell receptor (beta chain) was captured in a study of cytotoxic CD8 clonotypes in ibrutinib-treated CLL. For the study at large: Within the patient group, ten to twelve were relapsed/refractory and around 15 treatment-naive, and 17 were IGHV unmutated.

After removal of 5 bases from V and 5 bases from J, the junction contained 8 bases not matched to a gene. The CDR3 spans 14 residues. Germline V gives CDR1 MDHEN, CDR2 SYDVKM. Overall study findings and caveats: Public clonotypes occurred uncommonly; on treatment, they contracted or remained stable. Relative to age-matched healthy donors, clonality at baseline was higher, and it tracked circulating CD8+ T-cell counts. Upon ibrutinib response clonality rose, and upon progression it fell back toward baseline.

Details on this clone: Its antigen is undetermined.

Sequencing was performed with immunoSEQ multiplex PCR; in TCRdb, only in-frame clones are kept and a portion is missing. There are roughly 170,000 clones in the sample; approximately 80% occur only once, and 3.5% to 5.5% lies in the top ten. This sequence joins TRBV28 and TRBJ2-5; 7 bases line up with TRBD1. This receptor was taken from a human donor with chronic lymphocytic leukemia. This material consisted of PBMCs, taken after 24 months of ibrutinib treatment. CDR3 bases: TGTGCCAGCAGTACCAGACAGGGTCGCGAGACCCAGTACTTC. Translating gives CASSTRQGRETQYF.